A selection of T cell receptor beta chains follows, all from one sample in a study of T cell changes during pregnancy in multiple sclerosis. The protocol was immunoSEQ multiplex PCR, while the TCRdb copy is restricted to in-frame clones and leaves out a portion. The data contain around 110,000 clones, roughly 92% of them singletons. The material sequenced was peripheral blood, taken after pregnancy. All receptors come from a female donor with multiple sclerosis, enrolled in a pregnancy study. Each CDR3 is given with its conserved first and last residue. D genes are given only for firm matches. The size entry is marked missing in some rows and otherwise reads once, few, many or a size class.

>TRBJ1-1|TRBV5-1|.|TRBD1
TGCGCCAGCAGCTTGGGTGGGACAGTGGTCTCGAACACTGAAGCTTTCTTT
CASSLGGTVVSNTEAFF
>TRBJ1-1|TRBV7-9|.|.
TGTGCCAGCAGCTTCCCGGGGGAGAACACTGAAGCTTTCTTT
CASSFPGENTEAFF
>TRBJ1-6|TRBV7-9|.|.
TGTGCCAGCAGCTTACTGAGACAGTCTAAGGCTTCACCCCTCCACTTT
CASSLLRQSKASPLHF
>TRBJ2-2|TRBV10-3|.|TRBD1
TGTGCCATCCAATCCTCCGGGACAGGGAACACCGGGGAGCTGTTTTTT
CAIQSSGTGNTGELFF
>TRBJ1-3|TRBV5-6|.|TRBD1
TGTGCCAGCAGCCCCGACAGGGTTGGAAACACCATATATTTT
CASSPDRVGNTIYF
>TRBJ2-1|TRBV6-5|.|.
TGTGCCAGCAGCTTGGGACACCGAGGGGGTGAGCAGTTCTTC
CASSLGHRGGEQFF
>TRBJ2-7|TRBV5-5|once|TRBD1
TGTGCCAGCAGCCCCGGGGACAGGATTCGCTACGAGCAGTACTTC
CASSPGDRIRYEQYF
>TRBJ2-7|TRBV19|.|TRBD1
TGTGCCAGTAGTGCTGCGGGACAGGGGCGGTACGAGCAGTACTTC
CASSAAGQGRYEQYF
>TRBJ2-3|TRBV19|once|.
TGTGCCAGTCAGGTTGGGAGCACAGATACGCAGTATTTT
CASQVGSTDTQYF
>TRBJ1-1|TRBV7-6|.|TRBD1
TGTGCCAGCAGCTTGGGACAGGGGAACACTGAAGCTTTCTTT
CASSLGQGNTEAFF
>TRBJ1-2|TRBV6-4|.|TRBD1
TGTGCCAGCAGTGCACGCACAGGGGATAGCTATGGCTACACCTTC
CASSARTGDSYGYTF
>TRBJ1-1|TRBV28|.|TRBD1
TGTGCCAGCAGCATACAGGGGGGTGAAGCTTTCTTT
CASSIQGGEAFF
>TRBJ1-1|TRBV7-2|few|.
TGTGCCAGCAGCTCCTCCCTTGGCGGCACTGAAGCTTTCTTT
CASSSSLGGTEAFF
>TRBJ1-5|TRBV7-9|.|.
TGTGCCAGCAGCCTAGGGGGGCAACAGCCCCAGCATTTT
CASSLGGQQPQHF
>TRBJ1-1|TRBV5-4|.|.
TGTGCCAGCAGCTTGGCACAGGGCGAAGCTTTCTTT
CASSLAQGEAFF
>TRBJ1-5|TRBV7-3|.|.
TGTGCCAGCAGCACCCAAGCCCGCAATCAGCCCCAGCATTTT
CASSTQARNQPQHF
>TRBJ1-6|TRBV27|.|.
TGTGCCAGCACCTGGACAGTTAATTCACCCCTCCACTTT
CASTWTVNSPLHF
>TRBJ1-1|TRBV6-1|.|TRBD1
TGTGCCAGCAGACCCCAGGGGGCGAACACTGAAGCTTTCTTT
CASRPQGANTEAFF
>TRBJ2-1|TRBV7-6|.|TRBD2
TGTGCCAGCAGCCCCCTAGCGGGTAGGCGGTGGGATGAGCAGTTCTTC
CASSPLAGRRWDEQFF
>TRBJ2-7|TRBV30|.|TRBD1
TGTGCCTGGAGTGCGGACAGGGGCTTCGAGCAGTACTTC
CAWSADRGFEQYF
>TRBJ2-3|TRBV9|.|TRBD1
TGTGCCAGCAGCGTAGTAGGGACAGAATACACAGATACGCAGTATTTT
CASSVVGTEYTDTQYF
>TRBJ2-2|TRBV7-3|.|TRBD2
TGTGCCAGCAGCTTAACCCCCCTAGCGGGGAACACCGGGGAGCTGTTTTTT
CASSLTPLAGNTGELFF
>TRBJ1-2|TRBV5-1|.|.
TGCGCCAGCAGCATAGACAGAAACTATGGCTACACCTTC
CASSIDRNYGYTF
>TRBJ1-2|TRBV30|.|.
TGTGCCTGGAGTGTACGGGGAGACCATGGCTACACCTTC
CAWSVRGDHGYTF
>TRBJ1-2|TRBV19|.|TRBD1
TGTGCCAGTGCCGGGACAGCCGCTAACTATGGCTACACCTTC
CASAGTAANYGYTF
>TRBJ1-2|TRBV7-9|.|TRBD1
TGTGCCAGCAGCCTGCAGGGGGGCAGCTATGGCTACACCTTC
CASSLQGGSYGYTF
>TRBJ1-3|TRBV5-1|.|.
TGCGCCAGCAGCTTGAAAGGGGGTCGGGAAGGAAACACCATATATTTT
CASSLKGGREGNTIYF
>TRBJ1-1|TRBV5-1|.|.
TGCGCCAGCAGCTTGGCCGACCACCGGGGAGCTTTCTTT
CASSLADHRGAFF
>TRBJ1-3|TRBV30|.|TRBD1
TGTGCCTGGAGTCCGGACAGGGCCGGAAACACCATATATTTT
CAWSPDRAGNTIYF